This T cell receptor beta chain stems from a study of OX40 agonist ivuxolimab in advanced cancers. Per the germline V gene, CDR1 is SEHNR and CDR2 is FQNEAQ (reference sequence). V dropped 3 bases and J dropped 2 bases, with 9 bases sitting between them. The CDR3 extends over 14 amino acids. TCRdb's copy holds only in-frame clones and misses some; the assay was immunoSEQ multiplex PCR. The data contain about 72,000 clones, 89% of them singletons. The genes are TRBV7-9 and TRBJ2-3; tentatively, D is TRBD2 (6 bases). This sample comprised CD4+ or CD8+ T cells sorted from blood, obtained in a trial of the OX40 agonist ivuxolimab. The clonotype comes from an adult with an advanced solid tumor such as melanoma, head and neck, liver or kidney cancer. Written as DNA, the CDR3 is TGTGCCAGCAGCTTTAGCGGCAACACAGATACGCAGTATTTT. Amino acids: CASSFSGNTDTQYF.